The following is a T cell receptor (beta chain) sequence with its context. Its antigen is not identified. Possible read error: a much larger clone is one base away. Trimming stripped 6 bases from V and 4 bases from J, with 20 bases between. From germline, CDR1 is SGHTA and CDR2 FQGNSA. This CDR3 contains 16 residues. TCRdb passed the reads through MiXCR, listing each CDR3 protein once. The sample holds roughly 180,000 distinct CDR3 sequences, 28% seen once. This record belongs to a study of T cell repertoires in cytomegalovirus infection. Study-wide context: Public TCR beta signatures were indicative of both CMV infection and a matching HLA type.

Overall study results and limits: Within the response measured ex vivo, HLA-C-restricted CMV-specific TCR beta clonotypes were dominant. People with CMV and the relevant HLA were identified by cumulative public TCR beta family frequency.

The specimen sequenced was PBMCs. The receptor comes from a human donor in good health (CMV status not recorded). Some clones in this sample may be carry-over from other donors' samples. The chain has TRBV7-2 and TRBJ2-3; D gene ambiguous. CDR3 nucleotide sequence: TGTGCCAGCAGTCTCATTGGGCTGGGCTGTCCAGATACGCAGTATTTT. Protein: CASSLIGLGCPDTQYF. The variable domain in full, completed from reference TRBV7-2 and TRBJ2-3, reads GAGVSQSPSNKVTEKGKDVELRCDPISGHTALYWYRQSLGQGLEFLIYFQGNSAPDKSGLPSDRFSAERTGGSVSTLTIQRTQQEDSAVYLCASSLIGLGCPDTQYFGPGTRLTVL.